Listed below are T cell receptor beta chains from one sample, sequenced in a study of blood T cell repertoires in COVID-19. Data came from immunoSEQ multiplex PCR; TCRdb stores just in-frame clones and leaves some out. Of 250,000 or so clones in the sample, around 80% were seen once. Sample: PBMCs or T cells enriched from blood (not recorded which). These receptors were obtained from a man aged 55-75 years who had recovered from COVID-19. Both conserved end residues are trimmed from each CDR3.

V	J	CDR3
TRBV30	TRBJ1-1	AWTQGLGVNTEAF
TRBV19	TRBJ1-2	ASSIGRTGGELYGYT
TRBV7-2	TRBJ2-2	ASSLWDSNTGELF
TRBV9	TRBJ1-5	ASSPWTGGWGNQPQH
TRBV4-3	TRBJ2-5	ASSARLAGRTQETQY
TRBV12-3/TRBV12-4	TRBJ2-7	ASSLVETYEQY
TRBV5-6	TRBJ2-7	ASSLGTGDRALSEQY
TRBV5-1	TRBJ2-7	ASSRGETTVYEQY
TRBV4-2	TRBJ1-4	ASSQDSPRGEKLF
TRBV2	TRBJ2-7	ASSGTSGYYEQY
TRBV2	TRBJ1-3	ASSDPLGAIY
TRBV4-3	TRBJ1-2	ASSRRDRGLNYGYT
TRBV3-1/TRBV3-2	TRBJ2-1	ASSPKGASGVYNEQF
TRBV18	TRBJ1-1	ASSPMKTPEAF
TRBV7-9	TRBJ2-3	ASSSGLAGGPTDTQY
TRBV3-1/TRBV3-2	TRBJ1-2	ASSLRDRGSDYGYT
TRBV28	TRBJ2-1	ATQRGGVSVSGDEQF
TRBV11-3	TRBJ1-2	ASSPGGGYGYT
TRBV18	TRBJ1-2	ASSPETGGDYGYT
TRBV11-1	TRBJ1-1	ASSPRPKGGNTEAF
TRBV4-3	TRBJ2-7	ASSPSVGSSYEQY
TRBV11-3	TRBJ2-7	ASSHDLGTGGQEQY
TRBV5-1	TRBJ1-6	ASSSWDSNSPLH
TRBV5-8	TRBJ1-1	ASSTGTKNTEAF
TRBV7-9	TRBJ2-7	ASSPQLDSYEQY
TRBV2	TRBJ2-7	ASRGVVGDQGEQY
TRBV7-2	TRBJ1-2	ASSLRGPNYGYT
TRBV10-2	TRBJ1-5	ASSDASGGNQPQH
TRBV6-6	TRBJ1-1	ATQGVVTEAF
TRBV5-1	TRBJ2-3	ASSLTASGGYTDTQY
TRBV19	TRBJ2-6	ASSRTEPTSPGGANVLT
TRBV6-2/TRBV6-3	TRBJ2-2	ASSRGARAPNTGELF
TRBV2	TRBJ1-5	ASSDLPNQPQH
TRBV7-8	TRBJ1-5	ASSLGGLTSNQPQH
TRBV29-1	TRBJ2-7	SVGIGGEQY
TRBV19	TRBJ1-1	ASSTGVVSEAF
TRBV5-6	TRBJ2-1	ASSHLAGGYNEQF
TRBV11-3	TRBJ2-7	ASSPLSASSAYEQY
TRBV19	TRBJ1-5	ASTLTGDPDQPQH
TRBV6-5	TRBJ2-7	ASSYRDSYEQY
TRBV27	TRBJ1-4	ASSAPTQEKLF
TRBV11-2	TRBJ1-1	ASSFPGQVNTEAF
TRBV6-2/TRBV6-3	TRBJ2-2	ASSRQGANTGELF
TRBV19	TRBJ1-2	ASSITGGGGYT
TRBV4-2	TRBJ2-6	ASSQPGGRDGANVLT
TRBV5-4	TRBJ1-1	ASSFTGEGEAF
TRBV5-4	TRBJ2-3	ASGGTFRDRQDTQY